The sequence of this TCR beta chain was determined in a study of T cell responses to AZD1222 COVID-19 vaccine. Broader study findings: Donors were chiefly white British, with a greater number of females, and clonal diversity was perhaps underestimated. In the spike-specific TCR repertoire, nearly half reportedly target unmutated variant regions. Distributed over spike, vaccine-associated CD4 TCRs predominated at 160-218 and 743-854.

This table comes from immunoSEQ multiplex PCR, and its TCRdb copy is limited to in-frame clones, with some not included. The sample carries about 150,000 clones, roughly nine tenths recorded once. The CDR3 contains 14 residues. Germline V gives CDR1 LNHDA, CDR2 SQIVND (reference sequence). With V trimmed by 7 bases and J by 3 bases, 9 bases remained unmatched. Concerning this clone: Its antigen is unidentified.

The clonotype originates from an adult who received the AZD1222 COVID-19 vaccine. The sample in question was peripheral blood, obtained 28 days after the second AZD1222 dose. The chain is built from TRBV19 and TRBJ2-7; 7 nucleotides line up with TRBD1. The CDR3 loop reads CASMRNRDSYEQYF. DNA of the CDR3: TGTGCCAGTATGCGGAATCGGGACAGCTACGAGCAGTACTTC.